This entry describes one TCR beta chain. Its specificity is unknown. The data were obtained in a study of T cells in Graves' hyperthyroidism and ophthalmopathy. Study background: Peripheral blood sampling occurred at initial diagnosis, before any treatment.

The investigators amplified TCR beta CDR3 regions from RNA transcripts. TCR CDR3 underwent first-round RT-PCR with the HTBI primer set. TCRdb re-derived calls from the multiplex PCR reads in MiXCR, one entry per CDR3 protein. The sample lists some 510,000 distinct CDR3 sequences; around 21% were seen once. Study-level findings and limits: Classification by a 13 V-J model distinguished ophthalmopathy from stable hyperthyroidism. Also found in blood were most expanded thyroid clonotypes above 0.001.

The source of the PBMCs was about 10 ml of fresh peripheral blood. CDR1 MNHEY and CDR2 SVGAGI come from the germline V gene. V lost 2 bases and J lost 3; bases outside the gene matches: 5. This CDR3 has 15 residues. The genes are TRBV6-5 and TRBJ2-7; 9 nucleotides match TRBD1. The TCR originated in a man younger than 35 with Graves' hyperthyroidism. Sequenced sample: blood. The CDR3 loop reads CASSYRTGDCYEQYF. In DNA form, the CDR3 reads TGTGCCAGCAGTTACCGGACAGGGGACTGCTACGAGCAGTACTTC.